A single sample is the source of the 11 T cell receptor beta chains below, sequenced in a study of neoadjuvant anti-PD-1 for oral cavity cancer. Profiled with immunoSEQ multiplex PCR; TCRdb holds only in-frame clones, not every one. Here the sample spans more than 15,000 clones, roughly 66% being singletons. The input for sequencing was PBMCs, taken before nivolumab (anti-PD-1) treatment. These receptors all come from a person aged 35-79 years with oral cavity squamous cell carcinoma.

This sequence joins TRBV7-3 and TRBJ2-5; 11 bases align to TRBD2. Germline lookup yields CDR1 SGHTA and CDR2 FQGTGA. The CDR3 runs to 16 residues. Trimming took 5 bases from V and 4 from J; bases not matched to a gene: 9. The DNA for the CDR3 is TGTGCCAGCAGCGACTTAGCGGGAGGGCCTGGAGAGACCCAGTACTTC. Translation: CASSDLAGGPGETQYF.

The DNA of the CDR3 is TGCGCCACCTCGGGACAGGGTGGTCAGCCCCAGCATTTT. Its protein is CATSGQGGQPQHF. The chain recombines TRBV10-2 with TRBJ1-5; 9 nucleotides line up with TRBD1. The germline gives CDR1 WSHSY, CDR2 SAAADI. This CDR3 spans 13 amino acids. J gave up 6 bases and V 10 bases, and 7 bases lay outside the gene matches.

This chain uses TRBV15 with TRBJ1-1; the D gene is possibly TRBD1 (5 bases). Germline V gene sequence: CDR1 LNHNV, CDR2 YYDKDF (reference sequence). V was clipped by 1 base and J by 6 bases, with 12 bases between them. This CDR3 is 14 amino acids long. The CDR3 DNA reads TGTGCCACCAGCAGAGTAATTACGGGGGCTGAAGCTTTCTTT. It is translated as CATSRVITGAEAFF.

V is TRBV19 and J is TRBJ2-5; D not certain. Germline V gives CDR1 LNHDA, CDR2 SQIVND (reference sequence). V was cut by 6 bases and J by 5 bases, with 7 bases left in between. The CDR3 extends over 11 amino acids. The CDR3 nucleotides read TGTGCCAGTAGGGAAAGGGAGACCCAGTACTTC. Residues: CASRERETQYF. The full variable domain, rest sourced from reference TRBV19 and TRBJ2-5, is DGGITQSPKYLFRKEGQNVTLSCEQNLNHDAMYWYRQDPGQGLRLIYYSQIVNDFQKGDIAEGYSVSREKKESFPLTVTSAQKNPTAFYLCASRERETQYFGPGTRLLVL.

The chain carries TRBV7-2 and TRBJ2-7; no definite D call. Per the germline V gene, CDR1 is SGHTA and CDR2 is FQGNSA. CDR3 length: 13 amino acids. The V and J ends lost 1 base and 7 bases respectively, with 11 bases between them. CDR3 nucleotide sequence: TGTGCCAGCAGCTTAGGGCCGGTCCAGGAGCAGTACTTC. Its translation is CASSLGPVQEQYF. The full variable domain, rest sourced from reference TRBV7-2 and TRBJ2-7, is GAGVSQSPSNKVTEKGKDVELRCDPISGHTALYWYRQSLGQGLEFLIYFQGNSAPDKSGLPSDRFSAERTGGSVSTLTIQRTQQEDSAVYLCASSLGPVQEQYFGPGTRLTVT.

The sample holds a few counts of this clone. The chain carries TRBV9 and TRBJ1-3; possible D gene TRBD1, 6 bases. Germline-derived CDR1 and CDR2 are SGDLS and YYNGEE. The CDR3 has 16 residues. V lost 3 bases to trimming and J lost 0 bases, with 13 bases between them. DNA of the CDR3: TGTGCCAGCAGCGACGGGGAGGGGGGCTCTGGAAACACCATATATTTT. Its translation: CASSDGEGGSGNTIYF.

This chain links TRBV5-6 with TRBJ2-7, with 7 bases identical to TRBD1. Trimming removed 2 bases from V and 5 bases from J; junction bases left unmatched: 4. The CDR3 totals 13 residues. Per the germline V gene, CDR1 is SGHDT and CDR2 is YYEEEE. For the CDR3, the DNA is TGTGCCAGCAGCTTTTACGACAGGGACGAGCAGTACTTC. Translated, it gives CASSFYDRDEQYF.

In this sample, this clone turned up a few times. The chain links TRBV27 to TRBJ2-7, with D unresolved. Trimming left V 5 bases short and J 2 bases short, with 19 bases between. Germline lookup yields CDR1 MNHEY and CDR2 SMNVEV (reference sequence). The CDR3 is 16 amino acids. Here the CDR3 reads CASSPPQRDGTYEQYF. In nucleotides, the CDR3 is TGTGCCAGCAGTCCCCCCCAACGTGACGGTACCTACGAGCAGTACTTC.

This sequence joins TRBV30 and TRBJ2-3, with D perhaps TRBD2 (5 bases). V lost 1 base, J lost 1 base, and 6 bases lay in between. Germline CDR1 is GTSNPN and CDR2 is SVGIG (reference sequence). CDR3 length: 13 residues. The DNA for the CDR3 is TGTGCCTGGAGTGCCGGGGGCACAGATACGCAGTATTTT. Translated: CAWSAGGTDTQYF. Based on the CDR3 plus reference TRBV30 and TRBJ2-3, the full variable domain is SQTIHQWPATLVQPVGSPLSLECTVEGTSNPNLYWYRQAAGRGLQLLFYSVGIGQISSEVPQNLSASRPQDRQFILSSKKLLLSDSGFYLCAWSAGGTDTQYFGPGTRLTVL.

DNA for the CDR3: TGTGCCTGGAGTCCCCAGAATGAGCAGTTCTTC. This gives the protein CAWSPQNEQFF. The genes are TRBV30 and TRBJ2-1; D unresolved. Germline CDR1 reads GTSNPN; CDR2 reads SVGIG (reference sequence). The CDR3 totals 11 residues. The V end was cut by 2 bases, the J end by 7 bases, with 6 bases between.

The J gene is TRBJ2-2, the V gene TRBV5-3; the D is unclear. TRBV5-3 is classed as an ORF, of uncertain function. The CDR3 is 11 residues long. With 9 bases removed from V and 7 bases from J, the gap between germline ends came to 10 bases. CDR3 in amino acids: CAKPSSGELFF. CDR3 nucleotides: TGTGCCAAACCCTCGAGCGGGGAGCTGTTTTTT.